The 31 T cell receptor beta chains given below trace back to one sample, sequenced in a study of T cell repertoires in cytomegalovirus infection. TCRdb itself ran the reads through MiXCR, one entry per CDR3 protein. Among 630,000 or so distinct CDR3 sequences listed, approximately 24% were seen once. The specimen was CD8+ T cells from PBMCs. All receptors come from a human donor in good health (CMV status not recorded). Some clones in this sample may be carry-over from other donors' samples.

V and J are TRBV20-1 and TRBJ1-1; D is unresolved. Germline V CDR1 and CDR2: DFQATT, SNEGSKA (reference sequence). The CDR3 covers 15 residues. Trimming shortened V by 2 bases and J by 2 bases, and 15 bases separated the two germline ends. This CDR3 is CSARYSQPGNTEAFF. CDR3 DNA sequence: TGCAGTGCTAGATACTCCCAGCCGGGAAACACTGAAGCTTTCTTT.

This clonotype was detected only a few times. V gene TRBV19 combines with J gene TRBJ1-1; D remains unclear. The germline V gene has CDR1 LNHDA and CDR2 SQIVND (reference sequence). The CDR3 spans 12 residues. V lost 3 bases and J 3 bases, leaving 5 bases between the germline ends. The CDR3 nucleotides are TGTGCCAGTAGTATTTATGACACTGAAGCTTTCTTT. This gives the protein CASSIYDTEAFF.

In this sample, this clonotype turned up many times. V is TRBV7-2 and J is TRBJ2-7, with D possibly matching TRBD2 (5 bases). Germline V gives CDR1 SGHTA, CDR2 FQGNSA. V dropped 3 bases and J dropped 0 bases, with 15 bases sitting between them. The CDR3 totals 16 residues. The CDR3 coding sequence is TGTGCCAGCAGCTTTTATGGCGGGCGAAGCTCCTACGAGCAGTACTTC. This translates into CASSFYGGRSSYEQYF. The full variable domain, in which reference TRBV7-2 and TRBJ2-7 provide the parts outside the CDR3, is GAGVSQSPSNKVTEKGKDVELRCDPISGHTALYWYRQSLGQGLEFLIYFQGNSAPDKSGLPSDRFSAERTGGSVSTLTIQRTQQEDSAVYLCASSFYGGRSSYEQYFGPGTRLTVT.

This clonotype was counted at least ten times. The J gene is TRBJ2-1, the V gene TRBV6-2 or TRBV6-3, with TRBD2 matching 9 bases. V lost 2 bases to trimming and J lost 5 bases; unmatched junction nucleotides: 10. The CDR3 runs to 17 residues. Germline lookup yields CDR1 MNHEY and CDR2 SVGEGT. As DNA, the CDR3 is TGTGCCAGCAGTTACGACTCCGGGACTAGCTACAACAATGAGCAGTTCTTC. It codes for CASSYDSGTSYNNEQFF.

The V and J genes are TRBV10-3 and TRBJ1-1; D unresolved. The germline V and J ends were trimmed by 0 bases and 1 base, with 15 bases remaining between them. Germline V gene data show CDR1 as ENHRY and CDR2 as SYGVKD. There are 17 residues in the CDR3. DNA for the CDR3: TGTGCCATCAGTGAGTCGAACAGTGGGCAACGGAACACTGAAGCTTTCTTT. Translated, it gives CAISESNSGQRNTEAFF.

This clonotype was seen a handful of times. V usage is TRBV4-2 and J usage is TRBJ1-5; TRBD1 might be the D (5 bases). Trimming pared 0 bases from V and 0 bases from J, leaving 15 bases between. Germline CDR1 reads LGHNA; CDR2 reads YNFKEQ. This CDR3 spans 18 amino acids. CDR3 nucleotides: TGTGCCAGCAGCCAAGAGGCAACCCCCGACAGTAGCAATCAGCCCCAGCATTTT. Its translation is CASSQEATPDSSNQPQHF.

This clonotype was seen just once. The CDR3 region is CSVEDTSGGYEQYF. CDR3 sequence (DNA): TGCAGCGTTGAAGATACTAGCGGGGGGTACGAGCAGTACTTC. This chain joins TRBV29-1 and TRBJ2-7; 12 positions agree with TRBD2. The junction had 1 base not matched to a gene; V was cut back by 0 bases and J by 4 bases. The CDR3 extends over 14 amino acids. Germline V gives CDR1 SQVTM, CDR2 ANQGSEA.

This clonotype was counted ten times or more. This chain joins TRBV7-6 and TRBJ2-7; the D gene is possibly TRBD1 (5 bases). CDR3 size: 15 residues. V was shortened by 5 bases and J by 0 bases, with 14 bases between the two germline ends. Germline V CDR1 and CDR2: SGHVS, FNYEAQ. CDR3 nucleotides: TGTGCCAGCAGCCCCACCCCGGACAACTCCTACGAGCAGTACTTC. Residues: CASSPTPDNSYEQYF. Full variable domain (missing parts from reference TRBV7-6 and TRBJ2-7): GAGVSQSPRYKVTKRGQDVALRCDPISGHVSLYWYRQALGQGPEFLTYFNYEAQQDKSGLPNDRFSAERPEGSISTLTIQRTEQRDSAMYRCASSPTPDNSYEQYFGPGTRLTVT.

This clonotype has ten or more counts. The rearrangement uses TRBV20-1 and TRBJ1-1; D remains ambiguous. V lost 0 bases and J lost 2, with 10 bases in between. Germline-derived CDR1 and CDR2 are DFQATT and SNEGSKA (reference sequence). CDR3 length: 14 amino acids. CDR3 in amino acids: CSAREAGANTEAFF. CDR3 nucleotide sequence: TGCAGTGCTAGAGAGGCAGGAGCTAACACTGAAGCTTTCTTT.

This clonotype turned up a few times. The gene calls are TRBV11-1 and TRBJ2-1; possible D gene TRBD1, 5 bases. The CDR3 covers 11 residues. From germline, CDR1 is SGHAT and CDR2 FQDESV (reference sequence). V gave up 5 bases and J gave up 11 bases, with 10 bases separating them. The CDR3 DNA follows: TGTGCCAGCAGCAAAGGGGTAAAGCAGTTCTTC. It is translated as CASSKGVKQFF.

At least ten counts were recorded for this clonotype. This chain uses TRBV7-6 with TRBJ2-1; 12 positions match TRBD2. Germline V gene data show CDR1 as SGHVS and CDR2 as FNYEAQ. V dropped 5 bases and J dropped 8; count of bases not matched to a gene: 7. The CDR3 covers 15 residues. The CDR3 is CASSHRTSGIDEQFF. In nucleotides, the CDR3 is TGTGCCAGCAGCCACAGGACTAGCGGGATCGATGAGCAGTTCTTC.

For the CDR3, the DNA is TGTGCCAACAGTTACTCGGAAGGGTCCTACGAGCAGTACGTC. Amino acid sequence: CANSYSEGSYEQYV. The chain is built from TRBV6-8 and TRBJ2-7; D gene ambiguous. Per the germline V gene, CDR1 is MNHGY and CDR2 is SAAAGT. CDR3 length equals 14 residues.

There are a few counts of this clonotype. V and J are TRBV6-6 and TRBJ1-3; D might be TRBD1 (6 bases). The CDR3 has 16 amino acids. The V gene's germline CDR1 is MNHNY and CDR2 SVGAGI (reference sequence). The germline V and J ends were trimmed by 6 bases and 4 bases, with 19 bases remaining between them. The DNA for the CDR3 is TGTGCCAGCAGAACCCCCCAGGGGCCGGGAGGAAACACCATATATTTT. Amino acid sequence: CASRTPQGPGGNTIYF.

This clonotype has just a few counts. The J gene is TRBJ1-1, the V gene TRBV6-2 or TRBV6-3; tentative D call: TRBD1 (5 bases). This CDR3 contains 16 residues. The V and J ends lost 2 bases and 1 base respectively, with 14 bases between them. The germline CDR1 and CDR2 sequences are MNHEY and SVGEGT. The CDR3 loop is CASSYTLGDQNTEAFF. The CDR3 DNA sequence: TGTGCCAGCAGTTACACGTTAGGGGACCAGAACACTGAAGCTTTCTTT.

V is TRBV4-1 and J is TRBJ2-1, with TRBD2 matching over 9 bases. The CDR3 runs 18 residues. Germline V gives CDR1 MGHRA, CDR2 YSYEKL. V shed 0 bases and J 4 bases; nucleotides not matched to a gene: 10. Here the CDR3 DNA reads TGCGCCAGCAGCCAAGAAGGGATAGCGGGGGCCCTATACAATGAGCAGTTCTTC. It translates to CASSQEGIAGALYNEQFF.

Note on this clonotype: Just one base apart from a much larger clone, this may be a read error. The chain has TRBV11-2 and TRBJ2-1; D is unresolved. Trimming shortened V by 7 bases and J by 3 bases, and 7 bases separated the two germline ends. This CDR3 has 12 amino acids. The germline V gene has CDR1 SGHAT and CDR2 FQNNGV. The CDR3 loop reads CASNWGYNEQFF. The CDR3 DNA sequence: TGTGCCAGCAACTGGGGCTACAATGAGCAGTTCTTC.

About this clonotype itself: Without the conserved terminal phenylalanine or tryptophan, this CDR3 likely stems from a read error. The gene calls are TRBV27 and TRBJ2-5; 7 bases line up with TRBD1. CDR1 MNHEY and CDR2 SMNVEV come from the germline V gene (reference sequence). The CDR3 covers 14 residues. V shed 4 bases, J shed 1 base, and the junction held 3 bases outside the gene matches. The CDR3 DNA sequence: TGTGCCAGCAGTTCGACAGGGATCCAAGAGACCCAGTACTCC. It translates to CASSSTGIQETQYS.

This clonotype was recorded once. The rearrangement links TRBV6-1 to TRBJ1-6; D is unresolved. V was cut by 4 bases and J by 7 bases, with 11 bases left in between. Germline V gene sequence: CDR1 MNHNS, CDR2 SASEGT. CDR3 length: 14 residues. The CDR3 nucleotides are TGTGCCAGCAGTGGCAATAGGTACAATTCACCCCTCCACTTT. Amino acids: CASSGNRYNSPLHF.

This clonotype has a handful of counts. This sequence joins TRBV6-6 and TRBJ2-1, with 11 bases matching TRBD1. Germline V CDR1 and CDR2: MNHNY, SVGAGI (reference sequence). CDR3 size: 16 residues. V lost 8 bases to trimming and J lost 8 bases; unmatched junction nucleotides: 14. The DNA of the CDR3 is TGTGCCAGCCCTCCTATAATCTGGACAGGGGGCGATGAGCAGTTCTTC. This sequence encodes CASPPIIWTGGDEQFF.

This clonotype was seen more than once but under ten times. This chain uses TRBV27 with TRBJ2-5; D is undetermined. The CDR3 sequence is 13 residues long. The V end lost 10 bases, the J end lost 1 base, and 13 bases lay between the germline ends. The germline CDR1 and CDR2 sequences are MNHEY and SMNVEV (reference sequence). CDR3 sequence: CAIYPGPQETQYF. In DNA, the CDR3 is TGTGCCATCTATCCGGGTCCCCAAGAGACCCAGTACTTC.

The chain carries TRBV6-6 and TRBJ2-7, with 8 bases fitting TRBD1. The CDR3 runs 13 residues. Germline V gives CDR1 MNHNY, CDR2 SVGAGI (reference sequence). J lost 2 bases, V lost 10 bases, and 7 bases had no gene match. CDR3 coding DNA: TGTGCCACCTTTGGGACAGGCACCTACGAGCAGTACTTC. Its translation: CATFGTGTYEQYF.

This clonotype appeared many times. The chain uses TRBV27 and TRBJ1-4; no clear D. The CDR3 is 14 amino acids. Trimming shortened V by 5 bases and J by 3 bases, and 10 bases separated the two germline ends. Germline values: CDR1 MNHEY, CDR2 SMNVEV (reference sequence). In DNA form, the CDR3 reads TGTGCCAGCAGTCCGTTTTCGTCTAATGAAAAACTGTTTTTT. This gives the protein CASSPFSSNEKLFF. The whole variable domain, remainder taken from reference TRBV27 and TRBJ1-4, is EAQVTQNPRYLITVTGKKLTVTCSQNMNHEYMSWYRQDPGLGLRQIYYSMNVEVTDKGDVPEGYKVSRKEKRNFPLILESPSPNQTSLYFCASSPFSSNEKLFFGSGTQLSVL.

This clonotype was counted many times. The V and J genes are TRBV7-8 and TRBJ2-5; no clear D. Trimming took 5 bases from V and 4 from J, leaving 14 bases between them. The CDR3 is 14 residues long. Germline-derived CDR1 and CDR2 are SGHVS and FQNEAQ. CDR3 sequence reads: CASSHSRRAETQYF. CDR3 in DNA: TGTGCCAGCAGCCATTCCCGCCGGGCAGAGACCCAGTACTTC.

This sequence joins TRBV29-1 and TRBJ2-1, with D maybe TRBD1 (5 bases). The CDR3 totals 14 residues. CDR1 is SQVTM, CDR2 ANQGSEA, per germline. Trimming shortened V by 7 bases and J by 0 bases, and 13 bases separated the two germline ends. CDR3 residues: CSGSRDFSYNEQFF. The DNA for the CDR3 is TGCAGCGGTAGCAGGGATTTCTCCTACAATGAGCAGTTCTTC.

Many counts were recorded for this clonotype. This CDR3 reads CASSLGPRVGETQYF. The DNA of the CDR3 is TGTGCCAGCAGCTTAGGGCCTAGGGTTGGCGAGACCCAGTACTTC. The rearrangement joins TRBV7-9 to TRBJ2-5; D is unclear. The CDR3 consists of 15 residues. V was clipped by 1 base and J by 5 bases, with 14 bases between them. Germline CDR1 is SEHNR and CDR2 is FQNEAQ (reference sequence).

This clonotype was counted many times. The rearrangement links TRBV7-2 to TRBJ2-1; D gene ambiguous. The length of the CDR3 is 11 residues. The V gene lost 5 bases and the J gene lost 7 bases, with 6 bases spanning the gap. Germline loops: CDR1 SGHTA, CDR2 FQGNSA. The CDR3 spells CASSLWNEQFF. CDR3 bases: TGTGCCAGCAGCCTCTGGAATGAGCAGTTCTTC.

This clonotype was recorded many times. V and J are TRBV12-3 or TRBV12-4 and TRBJ2-7; D is ambiguous. With 2 bases removed from V and 3 bases from J, the gap between germline ends came to 11 bases. This CDR3 contains 14 residues. CDR3 sequence reads: CASSLMGVGYEQYF. CDR3 in DNA: TGTGCCAGCAGTTTAATGGGCGTCGGCTACGAGCAGTACTTC.

This clonotype was observed many times. One end of the junction is discordant with germline, which a read error may explain. The chain uses TRBV7-7 and TRBJ2-1; D gene unclear. This CDR3 is 15 amino acids long. Per germline, CDR1 SSHAT and CDR2 FNYEAQ (reference sequence). The CDR3 is CASSLNVAPYNEQFF. The CDR3 region has the DNA TGTGCTAGCAGCTTAAATGTGGCCCCCTACAATGAGCAGTTCTTC.

As for this clonotype: The junction and the germline gene differ at one end; a read error may be behind it. The chain recombines TRBV7-9 with TRBJ2-7; TRBD1 matches at 9 bases. The length of the CDR3 is 20 residues. Germline V lookup: CDR1 SEHNR, CDR2 FQNEAQ (reference sequence). DNA for the CDR3: TGTGTCAGCACTCCATTCCCTGACCGGATAAGGGACAGGGACTCCTACGAGCAGTACTTC. Translation: CVSTPFPDRIRDRDSYEQYF.

The chain couples TRBV4-2 to TRBJ2-1, with D maybe TRBD2 (5 bases). The CDR3 sequence is 15 residues long. Looked up from germline, CDR1 is LGHNA and CDR2 is YNFKEQ. The V end was cut by 5 bases, the J end by 6 bases, with 17 bases between. CDR3 loop: CASSEGYLAFNEQFF. The CDR3 coding sequence is TGTGCCAGCAGCGAAGGATATCTAGCCTTCAATGAGCAGTTCTTC.

V usage is TRBV7-9 and J usage is TRBJ2-7; no firm D call. Germline lookup yields CDR1 SEHNR and CDR2 FQNEAQ (reference sequence). V dropped 4 bases and J dropped 7 bases, with 14 bases sitting between them. The CDR3 length is 13 residues. Written as DNA, the CDR3 is TGTGCCAGCAGCTCGGACCTTGTTGGAGAGCAGTACTTC. Amino acid sequence: CASSSDLVGEQYF.